Each of the 3 T cell receptor beta chains below was sequenced from the same sample in a study of identical twins. From the 5' RACE reads, TCRdb called clonotypes with MiXCR, one entry per CDR3 protein. The sample consists of about 260,000 distinct CDR3 sequences, around 7% of them appearing once. The sample was also linked to a second study, of yellow fever vaccine responses in identical twins.

Sequenced input: memory (CD45RO+) T cells sorted from blood. The origin of the receptors is a woman aged 18 to 35 in good health.

In its sample, this clonotype was seen a few times. The V gene is TRBV9, the J gene TRBJ2-1, with a possible D match to TRBD2 (6 bases). The V and J ends lost 3 bases and 0 bases respectively, with 10 bases between them. CDR1 is SGDLS, CDR2 YYNGEE, per germline. The CDR3 contains 15 residues. DNA for the CDR3: TGTGCCAGCAGCGAAGGACTAACCTCCTACAATGAGCAGTTCTTC. It specifies CASSEGLTSYNEQFF.

This clonotype appeared many times. V gene TRBV3-1 combines with J gene TRBJ1-1; tentatively, D is TRBD1 (5 bases). This CDR3 spans 15 amino acids. Trimming stripped 4 bases from V and 3 bases from J, with 15 bases between. Germline CDR1 reads LGHDT; CDR2 reads YNNKEL (reference sequence). The CDR3 loop reads CASSPGLMGDTEAFF. CDR3 nucleotide sequence: TGTGCCAGCAGCCCGGGACTTATGGGAGACACTGAAGCTTTCTTT.

This clonotype came up many times. This chain connects TRBV12-3 or TRBV12-4 to TRBJ1-2; D is unresolved. The CDR3 is 13 amino acids. The V gene lost 7 bases and the J gene lost 4 bases, with 13 bases spanning the gap. The CDR3 protein is CASTYASAYGYTF. The DNA of the CDR3 is TGTGCCAGCACATACGCCAGTGCCTATGGCTACACCTTC.